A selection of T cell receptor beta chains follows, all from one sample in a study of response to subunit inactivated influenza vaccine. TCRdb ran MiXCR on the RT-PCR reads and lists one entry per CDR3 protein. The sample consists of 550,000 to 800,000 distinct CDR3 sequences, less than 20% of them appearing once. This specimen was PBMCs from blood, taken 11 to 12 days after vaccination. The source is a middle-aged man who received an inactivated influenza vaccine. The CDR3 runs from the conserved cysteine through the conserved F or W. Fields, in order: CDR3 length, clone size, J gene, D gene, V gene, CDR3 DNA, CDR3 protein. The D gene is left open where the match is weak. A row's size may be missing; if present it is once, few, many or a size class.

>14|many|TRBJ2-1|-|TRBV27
TGTGCCAGCAGTTCGGGACTTCCTTCGGCTGAGCAGTTCTTC
CASSSGLPSAEQFF
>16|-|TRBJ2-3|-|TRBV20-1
TGCAGTGCTAGAGAATTACCGGGACAAAGCACAGATACGCAGTATTTT
CSARELPGQSTDTQYF
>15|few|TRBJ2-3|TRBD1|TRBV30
TGTGCCTGGAGTGCCGAGGGACAGGGGTCAGATACGCAGTATTTT
CAWSAEGQGSDTQYF
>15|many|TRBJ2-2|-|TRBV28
TGTGCCAGCAGTTTTGCAGGGGCCCGCACCGGGGAGCTGTTTTTT
CASSFAGARTGELFF
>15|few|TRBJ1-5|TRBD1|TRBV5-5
TGTGCCAGCAGCCGGGACAGGGAGGGATTTAGGTCCCAGCATTTT
CASSRDREGFRSQHF
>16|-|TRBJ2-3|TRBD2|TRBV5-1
TGCGCCAGCAGCCCATCAGGACTAGCGGGGCCAGATACGCAGTATTTT
CASSPSGLAGPDTQYF
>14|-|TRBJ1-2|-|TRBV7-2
TGTGCCAGCAGCTCTGGAGACAGATCTTATGGCTACACCTTC
CASSSGDRSYGYTF
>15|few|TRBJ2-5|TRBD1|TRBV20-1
TGCAGTGCTGATCGACAGGGGGTTCGGGGAGAGACCCAGTACTTC
CSADRQGVRGETQYF
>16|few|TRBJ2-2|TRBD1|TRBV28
TGTGCCACCCACGGTATAAAGGACAGGGCCACCGGGGAGCTGTTTTTT
CATHGIKDRATGELFF
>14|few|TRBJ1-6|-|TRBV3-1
TGTGCCAGCAGCCAAGGAGAGATACGGACGCCCCTCCACTTT
CASSQGEIRTPLHF
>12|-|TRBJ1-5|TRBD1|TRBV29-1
TGCAGCGTCGGGGACAGAAATCAGCCCCAGCATTTT
CSVGDRNQPQHF
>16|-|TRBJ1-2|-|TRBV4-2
TGTGCCAGCAGCCTGCATGGGTCCTACGCTAACTATGGCTACACCTTC
CASSLHGSYANYGYTF
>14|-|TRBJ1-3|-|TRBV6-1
TGTGCCAGCAGGAAACAGGGAGCTGGAAACACCATATATTTT
CASRKQGAGNTIYF
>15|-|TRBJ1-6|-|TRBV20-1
TGCAGTGCTAGAGCAGGGTACTCCTATAATTCACCCCTCCACTTT
CSARAGYSYNSPLHF
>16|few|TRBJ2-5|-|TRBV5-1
TGCGCCAGCAGCTTGATCGGCGGGGGCAGCCAAGAGACCCAGTACTTC
CASSLIGGGSQETQYF
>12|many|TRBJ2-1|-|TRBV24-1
TGTGCCACCAGTGTTGAGGGAGTGGAGCAGTTCTTC
CATSVEGVEQFF
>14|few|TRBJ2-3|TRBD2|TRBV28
TGTGCCAGCAGTGAAAGCGGGGAAGCAGATACGCAGTATTTT
CASSESGEADTQYF
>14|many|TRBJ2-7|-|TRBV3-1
TGTGCCAGCAGCCAAGGCCGGAGATCCTACGAGCAGTACTTC
CASSQGRRSYEQYF
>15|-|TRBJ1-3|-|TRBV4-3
TGCGCCAGCAGCCTCACCAGAGACTCTGGAAACACCATATATTTT
CASSLTRDSGNTIYF
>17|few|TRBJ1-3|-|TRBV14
TGTGCCAGCAGCCCTTTTTCGGGTCCGATCTCTGCTTACACCATATATTTT
CASSPFSGPISAYTIYF
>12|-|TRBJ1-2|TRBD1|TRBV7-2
TGTGCCAGCAGCTTAGGGACAGGGCCATTGACCTTC
CASSLGTGPLTF
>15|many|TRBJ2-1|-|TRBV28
TGTGCCAGCAGTTTACGAGGTGGCTCCTACAATGAGCAGTTCTTC
CASSLRGGSYNEQFF
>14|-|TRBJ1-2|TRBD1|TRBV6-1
TGTGCCAGCAGCGATACCGGACAGGTCTATGGCTACACCTTC
CASSDTGQVYGYTF
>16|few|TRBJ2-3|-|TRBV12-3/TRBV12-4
TGTGCCAGCAGTTCGTGGGGGGTGGGAGACAGAGATACGCAGTATTTT
CASSSWGVGDRDTQYF
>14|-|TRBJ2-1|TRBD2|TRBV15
TGTGCCACCAGCTATCAGGGGCGGGAGGGTGAGCAGTTCTTC
CATSYQGREGEQFF
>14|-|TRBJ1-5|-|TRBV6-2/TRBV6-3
TGTGCCAGCACGGCTACCTGGGACAATCAGCCCCAGCATTTT
CASTATWDNQPQHF
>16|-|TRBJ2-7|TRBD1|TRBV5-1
TGCGCCAGCAGCGTAGGGACAGGCTCCAACCCGACCGGGCAGTACTTC
CASSVGTGSNPTGQYF
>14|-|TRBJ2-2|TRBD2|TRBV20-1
TGCAGTGCAGCTAGCGGGCGAAACACCGGGGAGCTGTTTTTT
CSAASGRNTGELFF
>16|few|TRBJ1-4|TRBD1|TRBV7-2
TGTGCCAGCAGCTTAGTAGGGGGCGCCGGGGGTGAAAAACTGTTTTTT
CASSLVGGAGGEKLFF
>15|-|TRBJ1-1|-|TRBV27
TGTGCCAGCAGTTCCGCTGACAGGTACAACACTGAAGCTTTCTTT
CASSSADRYNTEAFF
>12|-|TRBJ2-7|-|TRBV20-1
TGCAGTGCTAGAGTCCCGGCCTACGAGCAGTACTTC
CSARVPAYEQYF
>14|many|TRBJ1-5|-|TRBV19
TGTGCCAGCCGTTGGCGGGCGGGCAATCAGCCCCAGCATTTT
CASRWRAGNQPQHF
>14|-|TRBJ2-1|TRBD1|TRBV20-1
TGCAGTGCTAGGGGGGACAGGACCAACAATGAGCAGTTCTTC
CSARGDRTNNEQFF